This T cell receptor (beta chain) was profiled in a study of blood T cells in healthy people across ages. General observations from the study: Nothing was known about donor CMV status, and this possibly confounded expanded clonotype changes. As naive T cell percentage varied, TCR beta diversity correlated strongly with it.

The CDR3 extends over 15 amino acids. V dropped 3 bases and J dropped 8; count of bases not matched to a gene: 2. The germline V gene has CDR1 SGDLS and CDR2 YYNGEE. PCR was performed a second time for about 7 to 11 cycles using a sample-barcoded 5' primer and a J-beta primer mix. Each cDNA molecule was tagged by a template-switch adaptor that had 12 random nucleotides. TCRdb re-analysed the 5' RACE reads in MiXCR, keeping a single row per CDR3 protein. This table has 800,000 or so distinct CDR3 sequences, 55% to 65% appearing once. On this clonotype: Its antigen is as yet unknown.

The sequenced sample was blood. The chain couples TRBV9 to TRBJ2-1; 16 positions match TRBD2. The sequence was obtained from a man aged 25 to 45 in good health. The DNA of the CDR3 is TGTGCCAGCAGCGGGGGACTAGCGGGGGGGCATGAGCAGTTCTTC. The encoded protein is CASSGGLAGGHEQFF.